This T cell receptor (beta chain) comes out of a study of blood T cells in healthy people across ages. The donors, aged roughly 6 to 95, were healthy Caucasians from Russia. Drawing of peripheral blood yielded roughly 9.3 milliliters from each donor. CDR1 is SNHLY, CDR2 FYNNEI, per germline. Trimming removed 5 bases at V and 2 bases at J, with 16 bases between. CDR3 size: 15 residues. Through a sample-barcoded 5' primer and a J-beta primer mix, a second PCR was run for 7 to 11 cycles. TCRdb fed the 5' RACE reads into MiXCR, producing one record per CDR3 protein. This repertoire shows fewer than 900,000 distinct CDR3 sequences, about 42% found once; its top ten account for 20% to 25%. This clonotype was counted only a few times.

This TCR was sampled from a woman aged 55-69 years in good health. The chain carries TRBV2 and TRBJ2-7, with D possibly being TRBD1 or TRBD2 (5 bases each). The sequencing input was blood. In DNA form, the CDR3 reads TGTGCCAGCAGTTCGCTCGGGACGGAACCCTACGAGCAGTACTTC. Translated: CASSSLGTEPYEQYF. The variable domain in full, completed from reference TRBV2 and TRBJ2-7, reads EPEVTQTPSHQVTQMGQEVILRCVPISNHLYFYWYRQILGQKVEFLVSFYNNEISEKSEIFDDQFSVERPDGSNFTLKIRSTKLEDSAMYFCASSSLGTEPYEQYFGPGTRLTVT.